The rows below give T cell receptor beta chains drawn from one sample of a study of Ad26.COV2.S vaccination and SARS-CoV-2 variants. The assay was immunoSEQ multiplex PCR, and TCRdb's table has in-frame clones only and misses some. The repertoire holds 300,000 to 350,000 clones, with 75% to 90% as singletons. The sample here was peripheral blood, taken in a trial of Ad26.COV2.S vaccine versus placebo. The receptors here all came from a person aged 18-60 years who received the Ad26.COV2.S COVID-19 vaccine or a placebo. CDR3s include the opening cysteine and the closing phenylalanine or tryptophan. D genes are given only for firm matches. Expanded clones are given a class, and other clones once, few, many or no size at all.

V gene: TRBV11-2; J gene: TRBJ1-2; D gene: TRBD1; clone size: NA; CDR3 protein: CASSLGGGLYGYTF; CDR3 DNA: TGTGCCAGCAGCTTAGGAGGGGGCCTCTATGGCTACACCTTC
V gene: TRBV19; J gene: TRBJ1-2; D gene: TRBD1; clone size: NA; CDR3 protein: CASESGDRVLGYTF; CDR3 DNA: TGTGCCAGCGAAAGCGGCGACAGGGTTTTAGGCTACACCTTC
V gene: TRBV7-3; J gene: TRBJ2-3; D gene: NA; clone size: NA; CDR3 protein: CASSLRGWDTQYF; CDR3 DNA: TGTGCCAGCAGCTTAAGGGGTTGGGATACGCAGTATTTT
V gene: TRBV11-2; J gene: TRBJ1-4; D gene: NA; clone size: NA; CDR3 protein: CASSLDRGSTNEKLFF; CDR3 DNA: TGTGCCAGCAGCTTAGATCGGGGCTCAACTAATGAAAAACTGTTTTTT
V gene: TRBV7-6; J gene: TRBJ1-1; D gene: TRBD1; clone size: NA; CDR3 protein: CASSPRGGQGNTEAFF; CDR3 DNA: TGTGCCAGCAGCCCCAGGGGGGGGCAGGGGAACACTGAAGCTTTCTTT
V gene: TRBV21-1; J gene: TRBJ1-1; D gene: NA; clone size: NA; CDR3 protein: CASSKAGLSGGSYLNTEAFF; CDR3 DNA: TGTGCCAGCAGCAAAGCGGGATTATCCGGAGGCAGCTATTTGAACACTGAAGCTTTCTTT
V gene: TRBV7-2; J gene: TRBJ2-7; D gene: TRBD1; clone size: NA; CDR3 protein: CASSLGTGRLEQYF; CDR3 DNA: TGTGCCAGCAGCCTCGGGACAGGACGTCTGGAGCAGTACTTC
V gene: TRBV5-1; J gene: TRBJ1-2; D gene: NA; clone size: NA; CDR3 protein: CASSLRQDLYGYTF; CDR3 DNA: TGCGCCAGCAGCTTGCGGCAGGACCTCTATGGCTACACCTTC
V gene: TRBV29-1; J gene: TRBJ1-1; D gene: NA; clone size: NA; CDR3 protein: CSVMSGGNTEAFF; CDR3 DNA: TGCAGCGTTATGTCAGGAGGGAACACTGAAGCTTTCTTT
V gene: TRBV5-1; J gene: TRBJ2-1; D gene: TRBD2; clone size: NA; CDR3 protein: CASSLAVGAGAGEQFF; CDR3 DNA: TGCGCCAGCAGCTTGGCCGTCGGGGCGGGAGCAGGGGAGCAGTTCTTC
V gene: TRBV7-2; J gene: TRBJ1-6; D gene: TRBD1; clone size: NA; CDR3 protein: CASSLQGVGYNSPLHF; CDR3 DNA: TGTGCCAGCAGCTTACAGGGGGTAGGGTATAATTCACCCCTCCACTTT
V gene: TRBV18; J gene: TRBJ2-7; D gene: NA; clone size: NA; CDR3 protein: CASSPTMTGSYEQYF; CDR3 DNA: TGTGCCAGCTCACCAACTATGACAGGTTCCTACGAGCAGTACTTC
V gene: TRBV29-1; J gene: TRBJ2-3; D gene: TRBD1; clone size: few; CDR3 protein: CSGGDRAPDTQYF; CDR3 DNA: TGCAGCGGGGGAGACAGGGCCCCAGATACGCAGTATTTT